These 20 T cell receptor beta chains were sequenced from one sample in a study of OX40 agonist ivuxolimab in advanced cancers. Here immunoSEQ multiplex PCR was the method, and the copy in TCRdb shows in-frame clones only, minus some. The sample lists roughly 100,000 clones; around 87% were seen once. Specimen: CD4+ or CD8+ T cells sorted from blood, collected in a trial of the OX40 agonist ivuxolimab. The source is an adult with an advanced solid tumor such as melanoma, head and neck, liver or kidney cancer.

V usage is TRBV15 and J usage is TRBJ1-5; D unresolved. Per germline, CDR1 LNHNV and CDR2 YYDKDF (reference sequence). The CDR3 is made up of 14 amino acids. V was trimmed by 6 bases and J by 3 bases, leaving 12 bases between them. The CDR3 DNA reads TGTGCCACCAGGCCGGCCTTGAACAATCAGCCCCAGCATTTT. This translates into CATRPALNNQPQHF.

The rearrangement joins TRBV6-4 to TRBJ1-2; D is ambiguous. The V gene's germline CDR1 is MRHNA and CDR2 SNTAGT. The CDR3 covers 12 residues. Trimming took off 0 bases at V and 14 bases at J, with 13 bases between the two ends. In DNA form, the CDR3 reads TGTGCCAGCAGTGACTCTTCTATGGCTAGGACCTTC. It translates to CASSDSSMARTF.

A word on this clone: The junction departs from germline at one end; a sequencing error may be responsible. V is TRBV5-1 and J is TRBJ2-1; TRBD2 agrees at 7 bases. CDR1 and CDR2 (germline): SGHRS, YFSETQ. CDR3 length: 15 amino acids. This CDR3 is CASGSLGRAYNEQFF. CDR3 DNA sequence: TGCGCCAGCGGCTCGTTGGGGAGGGCCTATAATGAGCAGTTCTTC. The whole variable domain, filled in from reference TRBV5-1 and TRBJ2-1, reads KAGVTQTPRYLIKTRGQQVTLSCSPISGHRSVSWYQQTPGQGLQFLFEYFSETQRNKGNFPGRFSGRQFSNSRSEMNVSTLELGDSALYLCASGSLGRAYNEQFFGPGTRLTVL.

The DNA of the CDR3 is TGCGCCAGCAGTCAATCGCGGGGGAACGATCAGCCCCAGCATTTT. Translation: CASSQSRGNDQPQHF. The J gene is TRBJ1-5, the V gene TRBV23-1, with D possibly TRBD1 on 5 matching bases. TRBV23-1 is reported as an ORF; its role is uncertain. V gave up 0 bases and J gave up 5 bases, with 11 bases separating them. This CDR3 is built from 15 residues.

This chain connects TRBV9 to TRBJ1-3; D uncertain. The ends were cut back, 9 bases at V and 4 bases at J, with 11 bases in the middle. The CDR3 has 12 amino acids. Germline assignment: CDR1 SGDLS and CDR2 YYNGEE. The CDR3 region is CATRYPGNTIYF. The DNA of the CDR3 is TGTGCCACCCGATACCCCGGAAACACCATATATTTT. Filled out from reference TRBV9 and TRBJ1-3, the complete variable domain reads DSGVTQTPKHLITATGQRVTLRCSPRSGDLSVYWYQQSLDQGLQFLIQYYNGEERAKGNILERFSAQQFPDLHSELNLSSLELGDSALYFCATRYPGNTIYFGEGSWLTVV.

The chain is built from TRBV5-4 and TRBJ2-5, with 8 positions matching TRBD2. The last part of the DNA fits TRBJ2-7 better; the J call may be wrong. Per germline, CDR1 SGHNT and CDR2 YYREEE (reference sequence). The CDR3 spans 17 residues. The CDR3 loop is CASSTLHTSGLSYEQYF. As DNA, the CDR3 is TGTGCCAGCAGCACCCTTCACACTAGCGGTCTTTCCTACGAGCAGTACTTC.

The chain employs TRBV25-1 and TRBJ2-3; D may be TRBD2 (5 bases). The CDR3 runs to 14 residues. Germline V gene data show CDR1 as MGHDK and CDR2 as SYGVNS. V was shortened by 6 bases and J by 3 bases, with 13 bases between the two germline ends. DNA of the CDR3: TGTGCCAGCAGCCAAGCGGATTTTACAGATACGCAGTATTTT. Residues: CASSQADFTDTQYF. The full variable domain, its missing parts supplied by reference TRBV25-1 and TRBJ2-3, is EADIYQTPRYLVIGTGKKITLECSQTMGHDKMYWYQQDPGMELHLIHYSYGVNSTEKGDLSSESTVSRIRTEHFPLTLESARPSHTSQYLCASSQADFTDTQYFGPGTRLTVL.

The chain combines TRBV27 with TRBJ2-1; the D is unclear. From germline, CDR1 is MNHEY and CDR2 SMNVEV (reference sequence). Trimming took off 0 bases at V and 6 bases at J, with 9 bases between the two ends. The CDR3 runs to 14 residues. The CDR3 coding sequence is TGTGCCAGCAGTTTATCAAGAGTACGCAATGAGCAGTTCTTC. Translated, it gives CASSLSRVRNEQFF.

The chain links TRBV27 to TRBJ1-6; D uncertain. The CDR3 loop spans 14 amino acids. Germline CDR1 MNHEY, CDR2 SMNVEV (reference sequence). V lost 8 bases to trimming and J lost 5 bases, with 13 bases between them. The CDR3 spells CASSKRGNNSPLHF. Written as DNA, the CDR3 is TGTGCCAGCTCCAAGAGAGGCAATAATTCACCCCTCCACTTT.

The rearrangement links TRBV29-1 to TRBJ1-1; D call uncertain. Per germline, CDR1 SQVTM and CDR2 ANQGSEA. There are 12 residues in the CDR3. CDR3 region: CGSHEINTEAFF. The CDR3 nucleotides are TGCGGCTCCCACGAGATCAACACTGAAGCTTTCTTT.

The chain recombines TRBV5-1 with TRBJ1-5; a possible D gene is TRBD1 (5 bases). Trimming pared 0 bases from V and 7 bases from J, leaving 8 bases between. The CDR3 loop spans 13 amino acids. Germline V gene sequence: CDR1 SGHRS, CDR2 YFSETQ. The DNA of the CDR3 is TGCGCCAGCAGCTTGGATTGGGGGCAGCCCCAGCATTTT. Translated: CASSLDWGQPQHF. Using reference TRBV5-1 and TRBJ1-5 for the parts outside the CDR3, the full variable domain is KAGVTQTPRYLIKTRGQQVTLSCSPISGHRSVSWYQQTPGQGLQFLFEYFSETQRNKGNFPGRFSGRQFSNSRSEMNVSTLELGDSALYLCASSLDWGQPQHFGDGTRLSIL.

The gene calls are TRBV6-1 and TRBJ1-1; no reliable D call. V shed 4 bases and J shed 2 bases, with 23 bases lying between them. Per germline, CDR1 MNHNS and CDR2 SASEGT. This CDR3 comprises 18 residues. The CDR3 DNA reads as TGTGCCAGCAGTGGCCGTGCCGTTGACCAGCCTGCTAACACTGAAGCTTTCTTT. As protein: CASSGRAVDQPANTEAFF.

The V gene is TRBV20-1, the J gene TRBJ2-1; possibly TRBD1 for D (6 bases). The V and J ends lost 6 bases and 7 bases respectively, with 10 bases between them. The germline V gene encodes CDR1 DFQATT and CDR2 SNEGSKA (reference sequence). This CDR3 has 11 residues. For the CDR3, the DNA is TGCAGTGCGAACAGGGTGAATGAGCAGTTCTTC. Encoded protein: CSANRVNEQFF.

V usage is TRBV6-1 and J usage is TRBJ2-5; no clear D gene. In germline, CDR1 is MNHNS, CDR2 SASEGT. There are 13 residues in the CDR3. Trimming pared 6 bases from V and 2 bases from J, leaving 10 bases between. For the CDR3, the DNA is TGTGCCAGCAGAGAGCTAGTGCAAGAGACCCAGTACTTC. Its protein is CASRELVQETQYF.

This clone was seen more than once but under ten times. The rearrangement uses TRBV10-1 and TRBJ2-1, with D possibly being TRBD2 (6 bases). The germline V and J ends were trimmed by 0 bases and 7 bases, with 7 bases remaining between them. The CDR3 is made up of 13 amino acids. CDR1 is WNHNN, CDR2 SYGVQD, per germline (reference sequence). CDR3 region: CASSESAGNEQFF. The CDR3, as DNA: TGCGCCAGCAGTGAGTCGGCGGGGAATGAGCAGTTCTTC.

The J gene is TRBJ2-7, the V gene TRBV30, with D uncertain. The CDR3 consists of 12 residues. Germline V gene sequence: CDR1 GTSNPN, CDR2 SVGIG (reference sequence). The germline V and J ends were trimmed by 4 bases and 9 bases, with 16 bases remaining between them. The CDR3: CAWNSPSVRQYF. The CDR3 DNA reads as TGTGCCTGGAACAGCCCGTCGGTTCGGCAGTACTTC.

V and J are TRBV5-4 and TRBJ1-2; D might be TRBD1 (5 bases). Germline CDR1 SGHNT, CDR2 YYREEE (reference sequence). V was shortened by 3 bases and J by 6 bases, with 15 bases between the two germline ends. The length of the CDR3 is 14 residues. The CDR3 DNA reads as TGTGCCAGCAGCTCCCGAGGAAGGGGTGATGGCTACACCTTC. This encodes CASSSRGRGDGYTF.

This clone occurred once. The rearrangement uses TRBV18 and TRBJ2-7; D possibly matches TRBD1 or TRBD2 (5 bases each). The germline CDR1 and CDR2 sequences are KGHSH and LQKENI. V lost 2 bases to trimming and J lost 2 bases, with 13 bases between them. The CDR3 is made up of 15 amino acids. The CDR3: CASSPIGTGAYEQYF. The CDR3 DNA reads TGTGCCAGCTCACCAATAGGGACCGGCGCCTACGAGCAGTACTTC.

V gene TRBV5-1 combines with J gene TRBJ2-7, with TRBD2 identical over 11 bases. This CDR3 spans 16 amino acids. CDR1 is SGHRS and CDR2 is YFSETQ in the germline V gene. The V and J ends lost 2 bases and 5 bases, in that order; junction bases with no gene match: 9. In DNA, the CDR3 is TGCGCCAGCAGCTTCACTAGCGGGAGTGCTCGCCACGAGCAGTACTTC. Encoded protein: CASSFTSGSARHEQYF.

The chain carries TRBV5-1 and TRBJ2-3; TRBD2 aligns across 7 bases. Germline V gives CDR1 SGHRS, CDR2 YFSETQ. The CDR3 length is 14 residues. The trim removed 5 bases at V and 2 bases at J, leaving 5 bases unmatched. CDR3 residues: CASSGGGYTDTQYF. CDR3 DNA sequence: TGCGCCAGCAGTGGCGGGGGATACACAGATACGCAGTATTTT.